These 17 T cell receptor beta chains were sequenced from one sample in a study of T cell responses to AZD1222 COVID-19 vaccine. Some clones are missing from TCRdb's copy, which holds only in-frame ones; the method was immunoSEQ multiplex PCR. Counted here are 130,000 to 150,000 clones, around 88% occurring once; the ten biggest clones make up around 16%. Material: peripheral blood, obtained on day 0 of AZD1222 vaccination. The receptors originated from an adult in good health.

The chain joins TRBV4-2 to TRBJ1-2; D remains unclear. The CDR3 covers 15 residues. Deletions cut 1 base from V and 2 bases from J, with 11 bases between. CDR1 LGHNA and CDR2 YNFKEQ come from the germline V gene. Written as DNA, the CDR3 is TGTGCCAGCAGCCAAGTATCAGCCCTAAACTATGGCTACACCTTC. The encoded protein is CASSQVSALNYGYTF.

The CDR3 nucleotides read TGTGCCAGCAGTTACCAATCGACAGGACCCTACGAGCAGTACTTC. This gives the protein CASSYQSTGPYEQYF. The rearrangement joins TRBV6-5 to TRBJ2-7, with D possibly TRBD1 on 6 matching bases. Germline assignment: CDR1 MNHEY and CDR2 SVGAGI. This CDR3 is built from 15 residues. Trimming stripped 2 bases from V and 2 bases from J, with 13 bases between.

The chain carries TRBV9 and TRBJ2-2; D ambiguous. V was shortened by 1 base and J by 3 bases, with 10 bases between the two germline ends. The CDR3 has 15 amino acids. Germline V gene lookup returns CDR1 SGDLS and CDR2 YYNGEE. For the CDR3, the DNA is TGTGCCAGCAGCGTAACCCCCGCCGACACCGGGGAGCTGTTTTTT. This encodes CASSVTPADTGELFF.

The chain has TRBV5-4 and TRBJ1-1; a possible D gene is TRBD1 (5 bases). CDR1 is SGHNT, CDR2 YYREEE, per germline (reference sequence). The CDR3 length is 15 residues. The V gene lost 0 bases and the J gene lost 4 bases, with 13 bases spanning the gap. CDR3 DNA sequence: TGTGCCAGCAGCTTGGAGGCAGGGAGGGGCACTGAAGCTTTCTTT. Amino acid sequence: CASSLEAGRGTEAFF. Based on the CDR3 plus reference TRBV5-4 and TRBJ1-1, the full variable domain is ETGVTQSPTHLIKTRGQQVTLRCSSQSGHNTVSWYQQALGQGPQFIFQYYREEENGRGNFPPRFSGLQFPNYSSELNVNALELDDSALYLCASSLEAGRGTEAFFGQGTRLTVV.

V usage is TRBV5-4 and J usage is TRBJ1-3, with TRBD1 matching over 8 bases. With 0 bases clipped from V and 0 bases from J, the junction kept 5 bases outside the gene matches. The CDR3 loop spans 17 amino acids. Per germline, CDR1 SGHNT and CDR2 YYREEE (reference sequence). The CDR3 spells CASSLAPTGGSGNTIYF. The CDR3 DNA sequence: TGTGCCAGCAGCTTGGCCCCTACAGGGGGCTCTGGAAACACCATATATTTT.

The rearrangement uses TRBV5-1 and TRBJ2-5; TRBD1 matches at 9 bases. The CDR3 has 15 amino acids. V gave up 6 bases and J gave up 3 bases; unmatched junction bases: 9. Germline V gene sequence: CDR1 SGHRS, CDR2 YFSETQ. The DNA for the CDR3 is TGCGCCAGCAAGAGTACCGGGACAGGGAAAGAGACCCAGTACTTC. Translation: CASKSTGTGKETQYF.

The chain has TRBV12-5 and TRBJ1-3; no firm D call. With 3 bases removed from V and 7 bases from J, the gap between germline ends came to 34 bases. The CDR3 has 21 amino acids. CDR1 is LGHNT and CDR2 is FRNRAP in the germline V gene. The CDR3 sequence: CASGLELGRTLHSGSPNTIYF. The CDR3 nucleotides are TGTGCTAGTGGTTTAGAGTTAGGGAGGACCCTTCACAGCGGGAGTCCTAACACCATATATTTT.

The V and J genes are TRBV7-2 and TRBJ2-7; the D is unclear. V was trimmed by 4 bases and J by 1 base, leaving 14 bases between them. The CDR3 totals 15 residues. The germline gives CDR1 SGHTA, CDR2 FQGNSA. CDR3 DNA sequence: TGTGCCAGCAGCTCCCTCGGGTGGCAGTCCTACGAGCAGTACTTC. Its translation: CASSSLGWQSYEQYF.

The rearrangement joins TRBV30 to TRBJ1-2, with a possible D match to TRBD1 (6 bases). The CDR3 is 12 amino acids. Germline CDR1 is GTSNPN and CDR2 is SVGIG (reference sequence). Between the trimmed V and J ends, which lost 4 bases and 4 bases, there was a span of 10 bases. CDR3 bases: TGTGCCTGGAATAAGGGGGGCTATGGCTACACCTTC. It translates to CAWNKGGYGYTF. Full variable domain (rest looked up from reference TRBV30 and TRBJ1-2): SQTIHQWPATLVQPVGSPLSLECTVEGTSNPNLYWYRQAAGRGLQLLFYSVGIGQISSEVPQNLSASRPQDRQFILSSKKLLLSDSGFYLCAWNKGGYGYTFGSGTRLTVV.

V is TRBV14 and J is TRBJ2-3; tentatively, D is TRBD2 (6 bases). V gave up 0 bases and J gave up 2 bases, with 12 bases separating them. CDR3 length equals 16 residues. The V gene's germline CDR1 is SGHDN and CDR2 FVKESK. CDR3 protein: CASSQDGGLYTDTQYF. The CDR3, as DNA: TGTGCCAGCAGCCAAGATGGAGGGCTATACACAGATACGCAGTATTTT.

The chain uses TRBV7-2 and TRBJ1-6; D is possibly TRBD1 (6 bases). The germline V gene has CDR1 SGHTA and CDR2 FQGNSA. V shed 3 bases and J shed 10 bases, with 13 bases lying between them. This CDR3 is 14 amino acids long. CDR3 DNA: TGTGCCAGCAGCTTGGAACAGGGCGACTCACCCCTCCACTTT. Translation: CASSLEQGDSPLHF.

This chain connects TRBV5-1 to TRBJ1-1, with D unclear. In germline, CDR1 is SGHRS, CDR2 YFSETQ. The CDR3 runs to 13 residues. The ends were cut back, 5 bases at V and 0 bases at J, with 8 bases in the middle. The CDR3 nucleotides read TGCGCCAGCAGGGCGAATATGAACACTGAAGCTTTCTTT. Translation gives CASRANMNTEAFF.

This chain connects TRBV18 to TRBJ1-2, with 9 bases fitting TRBD1. After removal of 5 bases from V and 4 bases from J, the junction contained 8 bases not matched to a gene. Germline V gene sequence: CDR1 KGHSH, CDR2 LQKENI. This CDR3 has 15 amino acids. The CDR3 here is CASSGLSTGGYGYTF. The CDR3 DNA reads as TGTGCCAGCTCAGGGCTCTCGACAGGGGGCTATGGCTACACCTTC.

CDR3 in amino acids: CASSSRAFSGREADTQYF. The CDR3 bases are TGTGCCAGCAGCTCAAGGGCATTTTCGGGTCGGGAGGCAGATACGCAGTATTTT. The chain joins TRBV7-6 to TRBJ2-3, with 7 bases matching TRBD2. CDR3 length equals 18 residues. From germline, CDR1 is SGHVS and CDR2 FNYEAQ. Trimming at V came to 4 bases and at J to 4 bases, leaving 17 bases not matched to a gene.

The chain combines TRBV5-1 with TRBJ2-7; TRBD1 or TRBD2 may be the D gene (6 bases each). Germline values: CDR1 SGHRS, CDR2 YFSETQ. Trimming cost V 2 bases and J 2 bases, with 14 bases left between them. This CDR3 has 15 residues. CDR3 protein: CASSFVSGAPYEQYF. The CDR3 bases are TGCGCCAGCAGCTTTGTGTCGGGGGCTCCCTACGAGCAGTACTTC.

The V and J genes are TRBV6-2 or TRBV6-3 and TRBJ2-7; no definite D call. Germline assignment: CDR1 MNHEY and CDR2 SVGEGT. V was clipped by 5 bases and J by 2 bases, with 10 bases between them. The CDR3 covers 13 residues. CDR3 DNA: TGTGCCAGCAGTCAATCCCTTCCCTACGAGCAGTACTTC. Translation: CASSQSLPYEQYF.

This sequence joins TRBV5-1 and TRBJ1-4; weak D call: TRBD1 (5 bases). Germline assignment: CDR1 SGHRS and CDR2 YFSETQ. V lost 6 bases, J lost 6 bases, and 18 bases lay in between. The CDR3 contains 15 residues. The CDR3 DNA follows: TGCGCCAGCACCCAATGGACGGGCAGGGATGAAAAACTGTTTTTT. Its protein product is CASTQWTGRDEKLFF. Filled out from reference TRBV5-1 and TRBJ1-4, the complete variable domain reads KAGVTQTPRYLIKTRGQQVTLSCSPISGHRSVSWYQQTPGQGLQFLFEYFSETQRNKGNFPGRFSGRQFSNSRSEMNVSTLELGDSALYLCASTQWTGRDEKLFFGSGTQLSVL.